This T cell receptor (beta chain) was captured in a study of blood T cell repertoires in COVID-19. Overall study: Sites in the United States, Italy and Spain provided acute and convalescent COVID-19 samples. Sources were T cells, B-cell-depleted T cells, or PBMCs; the material itself was cDNA or gDNA.

Per the original methods: Reference gene primer amplification in the assay estimated nucleated cell counts. The data were produced by immunoSEQ multiplex PCR, yet TCRdb's version contains in-frame clones alone and is incomplete. V, J and clone size were drawn from that table, and D and trimming were deduced from the DNA. The repertoire consists of about 55,000 clones, with about nine tenths occurring once and the leading ten covering approximately 6%. The CDR3 has 16 amino acids. Unmatched junction bases numbered 10, after V lost 5 bases and J lost 8 bases. CDR1 and CDR2 from the germline V gene are SEHNR and FQNEAQ (reference sequence).

Sequencing input: peripheral blood. V usage is TRBV7-9 and J usage is TRBJ1-6, with 9 bases identical to TRBD1. The receptor's source is a middle-aged man with acute or convalescent COVID-19. The CDR3 loop is CASSAPGQGIDSPLHF. CDR3 nucleotide sequence: TGTGCCAGCAGCGCTCCGGGACAGGGTATTGATTCACCCCTCCACTTT.